The TCR beta chain under discussion was sequenced for a study of blood T cell repertoires in COVID-19. About the study: Sources were T cells, B-cell-depleted T cells, or PBMCs; the material itself was cDNA or gDNA.

Trimming cost V 7 bases and J 7 bases, with 19 bases left between them. The germline V gene encodes CDR1 SQVTM and CDR2 ANQGSEA. This CDR3 spans 14 amino acids. In the authors' methods: Reference gene primer amplification in the assay estimated nucleated cell counts. The method was immunoSEQ multiplex PCR; TCRdb's version includes in-frame clones alone and lacks a portion of them. The V and J calls and clone size are taken from that table; D and trimming were inferred from the DNA. The sample lists about 260,000 clones, roughly 86% occurring once. Categorization into cohorts depended on clinical history that participants reported.

The V gene is TRBV29-1, the J gene TRBJ2-2; D gene unclear. The clonotype was recovered from a woman aged 50 to 60 who had recovered from COVID-19. Source material: PBMCs or T cells enriched from blood (not recorded which). CDR3 residues: CSASERPGIGELFF. DNA for the CDR3: TGCAGCGCGAGCGAACGGCCGGGTATCGGGGAGCTGTTTTTT.